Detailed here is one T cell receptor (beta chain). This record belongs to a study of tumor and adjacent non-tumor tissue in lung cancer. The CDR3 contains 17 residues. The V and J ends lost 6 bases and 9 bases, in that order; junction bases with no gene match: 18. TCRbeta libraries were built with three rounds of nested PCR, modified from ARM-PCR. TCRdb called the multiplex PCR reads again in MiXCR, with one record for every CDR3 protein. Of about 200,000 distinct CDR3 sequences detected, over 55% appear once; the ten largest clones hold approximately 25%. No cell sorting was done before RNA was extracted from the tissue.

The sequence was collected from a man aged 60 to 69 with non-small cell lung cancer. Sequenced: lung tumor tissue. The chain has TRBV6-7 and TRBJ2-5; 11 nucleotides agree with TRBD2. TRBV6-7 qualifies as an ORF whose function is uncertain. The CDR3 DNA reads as TGTGCCAGCAGCGCCGGGACTAGCGGAAGAGATTCGGAGGCCCAGTACTTC. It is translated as CASSAGTSGRDSEAQYF.